Here is one TCR beta chain with its context. The data are from a study of CD8 T cells in Susac syndrome. About the study: Patients with Susac syndrome, at blood draw, were therapy-naive, on corticosteroids, or on intravenous immunoglobulin alone.

After extraction with the RNeasy kit, 0.5 to 1 ug of the RNA was reverse transcribed using random hexamers. Multiplex immunoSEQ PCR targeted 54 Vbeta and 13 Jbeta TCR beta segments. Each CDR3 protein gets one entry after TCRdb re-called the immunoSEQ multiplex PCR reads with MiXCR. The sample yields 75,000 to 100,000 distinct CDR3 sequences, around 94% seen once. The sequencing sample was made of CD8+ T cells from PBMCs. This TCR was recovered from a human donor with Susac syndrome.

The CDR3 sequence is CASSFSLAGVVAGELFF. CDR3 coding DNA: TGTGCCAGCAGCTTCAGCCTAGCGGGAGTTGTGGCCGGGGAGCTGTTTTTT. This sequence joins TRBV7-8 and TRBJ2-2, with 10 bases fitting TRBD2. The CDR3 runs to 17 residues. The J segment lost 6 bases and the V segment lost 3 bases, leaving 10 bases of the junction unmatched. CDR1 is SGHVS and CDR2 is FQNEAQ in the germline V gene.